This T cell receptor beta chain came from a study of T cells in Graves' hyperthyroidism and ophthalmopathy. Study results and limitations: Researchers report that a 13 V-J model separated ophthalmopathy from stable hyperthyroidism.

RNA transcripts served as the template for amplifying TCR beta CDR3 regions. TCR CDR3 regions were first amplified by RT-PCR with HTBI primers. MiXCR was run by TCRdb on the multiplex PCR reads, yielding one entry per CDR3 protein. In the table there are approximately 710,000 distinct CDR3 sequences, 17% of which are singletons. The V end lost 8 bases, the J end lost 1 base, and 12 bases lay between the germline ends. This CDR3 spans 12 amino acids. Germline V gene lookup returns CDR1 DFQATT and CDR2 SNEGSKA (reference sequence). As regards this clonotype: What it recognizes is unknown.

The sequenced sample was blood. The sequence was obtained from a man aged 50 to 60 with Graves' hyperthyroidism. V is TRBV20-1 and J is TRBJ2-7; the D is unclear. CDR3 nucleotide sequence: TGCAGTTCCCCGATGGGGTCCTACGAGCAGTACTTC. This encodes CSSPMGSYEQYF.